This TCR beta chain was sequenced for a study of CD8+CD57+ T cells in acquired aplastic anemia. The wider study: Mean yield of DNA from sorted CD4+ and CD8+ cells was 3 to 3.5 ug. Notes on the study in general: It was found that almost 30 CD8+ CDR3 sequences were shared between patients and controls.

Genomic DNA provided the template from which TCR beta VDJ and CDR3 profiles were obtained. TCRdb recomputed calls from the reads with MiXCR, one row per CDR3 protein. The sample has about 180,000 distinct CDR3 sequences, 48% seen once. This clonotype was observed many times. Antigen unknown. The authors sequenced patients whose flow cytometry had shown CD8+CD57+ cell expansion. Each patient had severe acquired aplastic anemia. This CDR3 has 15 amino acids. Germline CDR1 and CDR2: DFQATT and SNEGSKA (reference sequence). The germline V and J ends were trimmed by 2 bases and 3 bases, with 15 bases remaining between them.

This sequence joins TRBV20-1 and TRBJ2-3; maybe TRBD2 (7 bases). This clonotype was sampled from a human donor with aplastic anemia. The sample comprised sorted CD4+, CD8+, or CD8+CD57+ T cells (not recorded which) from PBMCs. CDR3 residues: CSARFGGAGTDTQYF. In nucleotides, the CDR3 is TGCAGTGCTAGATTTGGGGGGGCCGGGACAGATACGCAGTATTTT.